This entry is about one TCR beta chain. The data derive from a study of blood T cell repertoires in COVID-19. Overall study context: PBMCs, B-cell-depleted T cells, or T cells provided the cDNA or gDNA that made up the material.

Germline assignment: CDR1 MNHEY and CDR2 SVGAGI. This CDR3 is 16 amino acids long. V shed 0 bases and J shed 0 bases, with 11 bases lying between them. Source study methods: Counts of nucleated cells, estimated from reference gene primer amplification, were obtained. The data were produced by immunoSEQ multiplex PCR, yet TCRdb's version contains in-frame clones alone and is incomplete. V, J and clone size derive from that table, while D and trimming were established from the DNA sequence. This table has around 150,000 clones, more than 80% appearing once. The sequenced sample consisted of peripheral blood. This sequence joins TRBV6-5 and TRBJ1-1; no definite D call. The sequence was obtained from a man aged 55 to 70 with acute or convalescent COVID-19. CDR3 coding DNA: TGTGCCAGCAGTTACTCGCCGGGAGGACTGAACACTGAAGCTTTCTTT. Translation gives CASSYSPGGLNTEAFF.